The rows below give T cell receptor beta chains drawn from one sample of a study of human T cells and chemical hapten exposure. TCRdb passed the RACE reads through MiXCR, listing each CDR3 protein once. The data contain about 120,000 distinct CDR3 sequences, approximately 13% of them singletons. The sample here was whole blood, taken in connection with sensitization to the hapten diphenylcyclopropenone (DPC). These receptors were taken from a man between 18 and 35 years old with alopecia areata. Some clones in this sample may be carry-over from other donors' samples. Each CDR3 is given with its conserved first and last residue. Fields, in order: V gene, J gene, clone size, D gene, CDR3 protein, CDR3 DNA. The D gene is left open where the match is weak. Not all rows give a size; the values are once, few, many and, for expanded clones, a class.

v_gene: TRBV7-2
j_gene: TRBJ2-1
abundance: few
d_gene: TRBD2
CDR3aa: CASSEGLAGPYNEQFF
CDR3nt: TGTGCCAGCAGCGAAGGACTAGCGGGGCCCTACAATGAGCAGTTCTTC

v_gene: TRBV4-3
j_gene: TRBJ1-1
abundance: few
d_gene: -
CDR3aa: CASSQIPGSTEAFF
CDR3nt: TGCGCCAGCAGCCAGATACCAGGGTCCACTGAAGCTTTCTTT

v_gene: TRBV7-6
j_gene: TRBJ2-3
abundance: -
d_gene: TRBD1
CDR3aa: CASSWVGRGLDTDTQYF
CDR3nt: TGTGCCAGCAGCTGGGTCGGAAGGGGGCTGGACACAGATACGCAGTATTTT

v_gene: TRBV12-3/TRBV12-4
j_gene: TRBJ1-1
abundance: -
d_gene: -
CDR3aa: CASSFTGGLNTEAFF
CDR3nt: TGTGCCAGCAGTTTTACCGGGGGCCTGAACACTGAAGCTTTCTTT

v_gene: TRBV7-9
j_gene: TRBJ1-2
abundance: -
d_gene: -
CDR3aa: CASSLDSVSYYGYTF
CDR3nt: TGTGCCAGCAGCTTAGATTCTGTCAGTTACTATGGCTACACCTTC

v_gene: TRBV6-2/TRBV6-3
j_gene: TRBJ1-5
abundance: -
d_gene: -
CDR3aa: CASSYSNPQPQHF
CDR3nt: TGTGCCAGCAGTTACTCGAATCCGCAGCCCCAGCATTTT

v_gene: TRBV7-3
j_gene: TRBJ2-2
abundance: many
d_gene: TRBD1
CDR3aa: CASSLTLGTGLTGELFF
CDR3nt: TGTGCCAGCAGCTTAACCTTAGGGACAGGTCTCACCGGGGAGCTGTTTTTT

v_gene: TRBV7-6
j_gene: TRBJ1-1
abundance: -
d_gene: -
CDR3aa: CASSLGPGGARTEAFF
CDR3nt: TGTGCCAGCAGCTTAGGCCCCGGGGGGGCGAGGACTGAAGCTTTCTTT

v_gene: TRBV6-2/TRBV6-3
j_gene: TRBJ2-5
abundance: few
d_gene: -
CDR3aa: CASSYPIVVSEETQYF
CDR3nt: TGTGCCAGCAGTTACCCTATCGTCGTCAGTGAAGAGACCCAGTACTTC

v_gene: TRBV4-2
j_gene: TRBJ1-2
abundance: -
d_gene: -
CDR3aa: CASSQSQESYTF
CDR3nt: TGTGCCAGCAGCCAAAGTCAGGAGAGCTACACCTTC

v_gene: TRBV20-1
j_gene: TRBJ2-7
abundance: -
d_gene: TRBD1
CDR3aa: CSASPTGAEQYF
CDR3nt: TGCAGTGCTAGTCCGACAGGGGCCGAGCAGTACTTC

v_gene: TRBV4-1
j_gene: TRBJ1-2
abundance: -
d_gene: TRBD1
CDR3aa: CASSQEQGARPYGYTF
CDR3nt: TGCGCCAGCAGCCAAGAACAGGGGGCTCGGCCCTATGGCTACACCTTC

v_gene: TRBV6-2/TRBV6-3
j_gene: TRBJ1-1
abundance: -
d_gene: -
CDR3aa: CASSYSWTRNTEAFF
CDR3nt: TGTGCCAGCAGTTACTCGTGGACAAGGAACACTGAAGCTTTCTTT

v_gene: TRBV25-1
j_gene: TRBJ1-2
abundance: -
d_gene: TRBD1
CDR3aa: CASSDRDRANYGYTF
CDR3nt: TGTGCCAGCAGTGATCGGGACAGAGCAAACTATGGCTACACCTTC

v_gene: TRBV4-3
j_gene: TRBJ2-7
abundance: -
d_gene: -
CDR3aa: CASSQDEGHSYEQYF
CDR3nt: TGCGCCAGCAGCCAAGACGAGGGCCACTCCTACGAGCAGTACTTC

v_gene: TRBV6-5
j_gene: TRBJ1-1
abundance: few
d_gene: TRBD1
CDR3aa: CASSPTGGKTEAFF
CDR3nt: TGTGCCAGCAGTCCGACAGGGGGCAAGACTGAAGCTTTCTTT

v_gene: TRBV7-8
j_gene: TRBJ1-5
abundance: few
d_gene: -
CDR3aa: CASSFKQDLQPQHF
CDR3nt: TGTGCCAGCAGCTTCAAACAGGACCTTCAGCCCCAGCATTTT

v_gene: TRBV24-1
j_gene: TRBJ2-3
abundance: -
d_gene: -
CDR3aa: CATSDLTRETDTQYF
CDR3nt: TGTGCCACCAGTGATTTGACTAGGGAAACAGATACGCAGTATTTT

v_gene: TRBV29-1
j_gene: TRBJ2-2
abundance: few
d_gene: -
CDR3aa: CSVADRLNSNTGELFF
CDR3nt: TGCAGCGTCGCTGACAGGTTGAATTCCAACACCGGGGAGCTGTTTTTT

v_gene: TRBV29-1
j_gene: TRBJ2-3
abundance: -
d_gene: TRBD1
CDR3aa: CSVGTGDWGTDTQYF
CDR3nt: TGCAGCGTTGGGACAGGGGACTGGGGCACAGATACGCAGTATTTT

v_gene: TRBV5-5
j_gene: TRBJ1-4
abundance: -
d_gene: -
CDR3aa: CASSLGDNEKLFF
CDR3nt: TGTGCCAGCAGCTTAGGAGATAATGAAAAACTGTTTTTT

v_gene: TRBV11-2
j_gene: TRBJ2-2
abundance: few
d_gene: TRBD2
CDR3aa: CASSLSGVPGELFF
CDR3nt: TGTGCCAGCAGCTTGAGCGGGGTTCCCGGGGAGCTGTTTTTT

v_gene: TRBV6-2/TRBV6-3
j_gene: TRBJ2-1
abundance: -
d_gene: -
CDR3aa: CASSYSNWKGSSSYNEQFF
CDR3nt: TGTGCCAGCAGTTACTCTAATTGGAAGGGGTCGAGCTCCTACAATGAGCAGTTCTTC

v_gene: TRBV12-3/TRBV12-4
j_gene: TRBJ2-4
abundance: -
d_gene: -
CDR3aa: CASSPRTDVAKNIQYF
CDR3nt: TGTGCCAGCAGTCCACGGACAGACGTAGCCAAAAACATTCAGTACTTC

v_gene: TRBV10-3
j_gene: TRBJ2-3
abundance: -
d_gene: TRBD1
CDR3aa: CAISDETGGTDTQYF
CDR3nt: TGTGCCATCAGTGATGAGACAGGGGGCACAGATACGCAGTATTTT

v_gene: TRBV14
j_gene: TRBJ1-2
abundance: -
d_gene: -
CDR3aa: CASSQVGPAYYGYTF
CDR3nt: TGTGCCAGCAGCCAAGTTGGGCCGGCGTACTATGGCTACACCTTC

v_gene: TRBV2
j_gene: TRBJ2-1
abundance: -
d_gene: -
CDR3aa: CASSDSPGNEQFF
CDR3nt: TGTGCCAGCAGTGATTCGCCAGGCAATGAGCAGTTCTTC

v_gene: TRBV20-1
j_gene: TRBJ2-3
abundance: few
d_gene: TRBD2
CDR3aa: CSARLAGGQPDTQYF
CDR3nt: TGCAGTGCTAGACTAGCGGGGGGGCAGCCAGATACGCAGTATTTT

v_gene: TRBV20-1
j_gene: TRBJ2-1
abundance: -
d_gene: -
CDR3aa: CSASGESSYNEQFF
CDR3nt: TGCAGTGCTAGCGGGGAGAGCTCCTACAATGAGCAGTTCTTC

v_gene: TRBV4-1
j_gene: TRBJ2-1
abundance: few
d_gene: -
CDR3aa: CASSQGTGTSSYNEQFF
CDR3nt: TGCGCCAGCAGCCAAGGGACCGGAACTAGCTCCTACAATGAGCAGTTCTTC

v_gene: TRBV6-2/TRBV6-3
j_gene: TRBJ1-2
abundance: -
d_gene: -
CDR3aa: CASSYSAGEPNYGYTF
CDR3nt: TGTGCCAGCAGTTACTCGGCCGGGGAACCTAACTATGGCTACACCTTC

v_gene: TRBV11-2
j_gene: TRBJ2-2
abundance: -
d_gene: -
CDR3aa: CASSLHSEANTGELFF
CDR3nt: TGTGCCAGCAGCCTTCACTCAGAGGCGAACACCGGGGAGCTGTTTTTT

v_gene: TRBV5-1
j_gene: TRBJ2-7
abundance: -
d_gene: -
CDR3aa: CASSLGPHPEQYF
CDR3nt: TGCGCCAGCAGCCTCGGCCCTCATCCCGAGCAGTACTTC

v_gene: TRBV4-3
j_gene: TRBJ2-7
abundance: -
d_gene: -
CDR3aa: CASSQEVALRAYEQYF
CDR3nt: TGCGCCAGCAGCCAAGAAGTGGCCCTTAGAGCCTACGAGCAGTACTTC